Here is one T cell receptor beta chain with its context. These data come from a study of cytomegalovirus exposure and HLA in healthy donors. Researchers ran the PCR with 60 Vbeta and 13 Jbeta primers. The protocol was immunoSEQ multiplex PCR, while the TCRdb copy is restricted to in-frame clones and leaves out a portion. The repertoire consists of approximately 73,000 clones, with approximately 79% occurring once and the leading ten covering about 22%. The V segment lost 3 bases and the J segment 3 bases; nucleotides outside the gene matches: 5. The CDR3 length is 15 residues. CDR1 GTSNPN and CDR2 SVGIG come from the germline V gene (reference sequence).

The sequencing sample was made of PBMCs. The J gene is TRBJ2-5, the V gene TRBV30; TRBD2 matches at 12 bases. The receptor comes from a woman aged 40-49 years in good health and CMV-seropositive. Written as DNA, the CDR3 is TGTGCCTGGAGCCGAGGACTAGCGGGGAAAGAGACCCAGTACTTC. This sequence encodes CAWSRGLAGKETQYF. Variable domain in full (rest from reference TRBV30 and TRBJ2-5): SQTIHQWPATLVQPVGSPLSLECTVEGTSNPNLYWYRQAAGRGLQLLFYSVGIGQISSEVPQNLSASRPQDRQFILSSKKLLLSDSGFYLCAWSRGLAGKETQYFGPGTRLLVL.